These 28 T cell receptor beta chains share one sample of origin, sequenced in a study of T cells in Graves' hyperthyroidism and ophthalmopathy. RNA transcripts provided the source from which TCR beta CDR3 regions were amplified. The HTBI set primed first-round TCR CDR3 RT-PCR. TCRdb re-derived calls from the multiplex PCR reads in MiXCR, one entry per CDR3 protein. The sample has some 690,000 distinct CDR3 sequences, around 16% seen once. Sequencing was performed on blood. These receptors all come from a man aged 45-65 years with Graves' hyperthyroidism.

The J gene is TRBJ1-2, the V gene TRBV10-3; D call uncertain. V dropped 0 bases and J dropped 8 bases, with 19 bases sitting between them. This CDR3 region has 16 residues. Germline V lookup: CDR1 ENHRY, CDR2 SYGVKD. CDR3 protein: CAISESRRAEHSGYTF. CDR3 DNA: TGTGCCATCAGTGAGTCCCGTAGGGCAGAACATAGCGGCTACACCTTC.

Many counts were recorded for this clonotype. The CDR3: CASSLAEYTEAFF. CDR3 nucleotide sequence: TGTGCCAGCAGTTTAGCCGAATACACTGAAGCTTTCTTT. V is TRBV12-3 or TRBV12-4 and J is TRBJ1-1; D not certain. V was clipped by 0 bases and J by 3 bases, with 5 bases between them. CDR3 size: 13 residues.

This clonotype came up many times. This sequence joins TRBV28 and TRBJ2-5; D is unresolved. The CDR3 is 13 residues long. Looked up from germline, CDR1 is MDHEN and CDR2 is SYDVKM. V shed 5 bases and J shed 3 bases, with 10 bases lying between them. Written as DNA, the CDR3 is TGTGCCAGCAGTGTTTTGGACGAAGAGACCCAGTACTTC. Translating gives CASSVLDEETQYF.

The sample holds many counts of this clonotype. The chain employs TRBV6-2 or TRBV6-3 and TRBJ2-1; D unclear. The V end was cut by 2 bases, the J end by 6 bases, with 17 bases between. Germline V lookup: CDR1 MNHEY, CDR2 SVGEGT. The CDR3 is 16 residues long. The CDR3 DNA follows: TGTGCCAGCAGTTACGGCTACGAGAACCCCTCCAATGAGCAGTTCTTC. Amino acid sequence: CASSYGYENPSNEQFF.

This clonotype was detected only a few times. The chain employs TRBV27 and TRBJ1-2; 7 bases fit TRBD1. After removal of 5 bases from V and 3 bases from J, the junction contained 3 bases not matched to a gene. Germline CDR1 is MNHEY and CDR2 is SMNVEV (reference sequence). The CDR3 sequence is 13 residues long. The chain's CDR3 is CASSVTGDYGYTF. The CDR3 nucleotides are TGTGCCAGCAGTGTCACAGGGGACTATGGCTACACCTTC.

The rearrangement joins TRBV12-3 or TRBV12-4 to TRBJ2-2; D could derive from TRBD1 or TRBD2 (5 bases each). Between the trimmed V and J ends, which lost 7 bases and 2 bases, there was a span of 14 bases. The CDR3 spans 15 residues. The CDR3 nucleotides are TGTGCCAGCACCCAGGGACCCCGTAACACCGGGGAGCTGTTTTTT. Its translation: CASTQGPRNTGELFF.

CDR3 in amino acids: CATSREGGLRTDTQYF. Written as DNA, the CDR3 is TGTGCCACCAGCAGAGAGGGTGGACTACGCACAGATACGCAGTATTTT. The gene calls are TRBV15 and TRBJ2-3; D perhaps matches TRBD2 (6 bases). The CDR3 extends over 16 amino acids. CDR1 LNHNV and CDR2 YYDKDF come from the germline V gene (reference sequence). The V end lost 0 bases, the J end lost 1 base, and 11 bases lay between the germline ends. The whole variable domain, remainder taken from reference TRBV15 and TRBJ2-3, is DAMVIQNPRYQVTQFGKPVTLSCSQTLNHNVMYWYQQKSSQAPKLLFHYYDKDFNNEADTPDNFQSRRPNTSFCFLDIRSPGLGDTAMYLCATSREGGLRTDTQYFGPGTRLTVL.

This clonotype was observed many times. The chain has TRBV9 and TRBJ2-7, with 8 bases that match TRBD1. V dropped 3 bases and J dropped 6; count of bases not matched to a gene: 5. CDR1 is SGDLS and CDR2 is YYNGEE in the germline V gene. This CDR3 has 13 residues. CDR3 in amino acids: CASSDLDRGEQYF. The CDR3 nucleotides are TGTGCCAGCAGCGACCTAGACAGGGGCGAGCAGTACTTC.

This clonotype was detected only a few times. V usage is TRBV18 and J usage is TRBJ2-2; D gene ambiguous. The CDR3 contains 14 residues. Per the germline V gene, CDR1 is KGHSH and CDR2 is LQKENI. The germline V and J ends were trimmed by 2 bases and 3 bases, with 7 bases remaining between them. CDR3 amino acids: CASSPRSDTGELFF. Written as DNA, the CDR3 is TGTGCCAGCTCACCAAGATCGGACACCGGGGAGCTGTTTTTT.

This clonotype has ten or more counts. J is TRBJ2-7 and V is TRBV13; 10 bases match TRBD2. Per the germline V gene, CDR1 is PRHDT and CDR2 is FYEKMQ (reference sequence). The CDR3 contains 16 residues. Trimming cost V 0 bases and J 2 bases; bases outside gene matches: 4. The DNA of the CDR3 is TGTGCCAGCAGCTTAGGGGGACTAGCGTCCCCCTACGAGCAGTACTTC. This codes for CASSLGGLASPYEQYF.

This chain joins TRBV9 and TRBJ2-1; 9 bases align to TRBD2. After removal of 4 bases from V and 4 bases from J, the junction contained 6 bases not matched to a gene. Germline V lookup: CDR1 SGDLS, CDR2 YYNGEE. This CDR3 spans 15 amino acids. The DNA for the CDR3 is TGTGCCAGCAGCATTTCTAGCGGGGATTACAATGAGCAGTTCTTC. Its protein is CASSISSGDYNEQFF.

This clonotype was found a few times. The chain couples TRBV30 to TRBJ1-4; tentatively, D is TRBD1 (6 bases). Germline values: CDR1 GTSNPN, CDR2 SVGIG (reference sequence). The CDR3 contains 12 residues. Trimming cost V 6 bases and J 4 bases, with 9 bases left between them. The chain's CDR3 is CACRTVNEKLFF. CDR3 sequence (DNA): TGTGCCTGTCGGACAGTTAATGAAAAACTGTTTTTT. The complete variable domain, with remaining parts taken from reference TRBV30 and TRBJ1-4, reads SQTIHQWPATLVQPVGSPLSLECTVEGTSNPNLYWYRQAAGRGLQLLFYSVGIGQISSEVPQNLSASRPQDRQFILSSKKLLLSDSGFYLCACRTVNEKLFFGSGTQLSVL.

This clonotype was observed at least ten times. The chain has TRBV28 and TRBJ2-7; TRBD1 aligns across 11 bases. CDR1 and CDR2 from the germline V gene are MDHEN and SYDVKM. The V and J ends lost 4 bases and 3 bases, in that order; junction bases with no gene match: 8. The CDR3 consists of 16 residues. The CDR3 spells CASSSPLDRGLYEQYF. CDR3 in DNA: TGTGCCAGCAGTTCTCCTCTGGACAGGGGGCTCTACGAGCAGTACTTC.

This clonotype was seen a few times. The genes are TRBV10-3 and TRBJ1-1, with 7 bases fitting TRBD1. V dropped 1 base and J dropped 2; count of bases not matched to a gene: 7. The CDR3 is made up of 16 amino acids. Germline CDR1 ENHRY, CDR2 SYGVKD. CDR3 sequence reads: CAISELDTGVNTEAFF. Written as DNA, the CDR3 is TGTGCCATCAGTGAGTTAGATACAGGGGTAAACACTGAAGCTTTCTTT.

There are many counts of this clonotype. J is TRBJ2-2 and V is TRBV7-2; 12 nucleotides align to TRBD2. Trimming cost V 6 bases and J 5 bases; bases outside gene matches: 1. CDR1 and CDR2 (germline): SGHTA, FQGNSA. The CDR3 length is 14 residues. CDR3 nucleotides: TGTGCCAGCAGGACTAGCGGGAGAACCGGGGAGCTGTTTTTT. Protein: CASRTSGRTGELFF.

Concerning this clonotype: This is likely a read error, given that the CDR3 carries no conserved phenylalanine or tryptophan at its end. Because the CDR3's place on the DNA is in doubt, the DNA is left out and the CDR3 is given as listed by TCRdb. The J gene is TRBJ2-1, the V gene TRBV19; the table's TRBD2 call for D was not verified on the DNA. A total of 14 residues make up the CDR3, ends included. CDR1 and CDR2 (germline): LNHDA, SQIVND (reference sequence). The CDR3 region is CASSINWDSPNAVL.

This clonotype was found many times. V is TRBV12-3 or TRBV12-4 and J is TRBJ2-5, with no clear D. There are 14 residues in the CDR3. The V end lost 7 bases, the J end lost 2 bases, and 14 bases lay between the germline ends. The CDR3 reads CASTILGGQETQYF. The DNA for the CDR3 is TGTGCCAGCACCATTCTCGGTGGGCAAGAGACCCAGTACTTC.

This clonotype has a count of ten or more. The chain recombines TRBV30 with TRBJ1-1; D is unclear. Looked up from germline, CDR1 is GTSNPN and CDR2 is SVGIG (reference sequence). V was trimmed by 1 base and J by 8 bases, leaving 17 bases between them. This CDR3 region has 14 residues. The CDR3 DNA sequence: TGTGCCTGGAGTGACCTGAGGATCTTTGGCGAAGCTTTCTTT. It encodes CAWSDLRIFGEAFF.

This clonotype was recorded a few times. The CDR3 sequence is CSAREGTSNEQYF. DNA for the CDR3: TGCAGTGCTAGAGAGGGGACTAGCAACGAGCAGTACTTC. The genes are TRBV20-1 and TRBJ2-7, with 9 bases fitting TRBD2. The CDR3 is made up of 13 amino acids. J lost 5 bases, V lost 0 bases, and 2 bases had no gene match. Germline V gene lookup returns CDR1 DFQATT and CDR2 SNEGSKA (reference sequence).

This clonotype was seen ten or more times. CDR3 residues: CASSYSEARGTGELFF. The DNA for the CDR3 is TGTGCCAGCAGTTACTCTGAGGCTAGGGGCACCGGGGAGCTGTTTTTT. The chain carries TRBV6-5 and TRBJ2-2; D possibly corresponds to TRBD1 (5 bases). The CDR3 has 16 amino acids. Deletions cut 0 bases from V and 4 bases from J, with 12 bases between. Looked up from germline, CDR1 is MNHEY and CDR2 is SVGAGI.

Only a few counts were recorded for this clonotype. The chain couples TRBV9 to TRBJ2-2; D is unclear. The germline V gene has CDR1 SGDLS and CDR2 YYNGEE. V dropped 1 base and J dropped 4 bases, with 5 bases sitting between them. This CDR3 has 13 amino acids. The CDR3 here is CASSVMFTGELFF. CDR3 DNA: TGTGCCAGCAGCGTAATGTTCACCGGGGAGCTGTTTTTT.

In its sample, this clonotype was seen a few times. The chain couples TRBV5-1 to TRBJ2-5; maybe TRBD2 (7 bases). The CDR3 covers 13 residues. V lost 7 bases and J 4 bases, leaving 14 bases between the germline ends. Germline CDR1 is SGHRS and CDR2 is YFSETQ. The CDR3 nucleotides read TGCGCCAGCGGGGGGGGGCGCGGAGAGACCCAGTACTTC. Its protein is CASGGGRGETQYF. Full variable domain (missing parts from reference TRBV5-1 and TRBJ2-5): KAGVTQTPRYLIKTRGQQVTLSCSPISGHRSVSWYQQTPGQGLQFLFEYFSETQRNKGNFPGRFSGRQFSNSRSEMNVSTLELGDSALYLCASGGGRGETQYFGPGTRLLVL.

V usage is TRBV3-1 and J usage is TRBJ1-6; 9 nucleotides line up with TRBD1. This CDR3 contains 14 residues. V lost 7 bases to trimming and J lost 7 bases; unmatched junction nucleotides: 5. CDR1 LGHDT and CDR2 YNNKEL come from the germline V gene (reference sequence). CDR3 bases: TGTGCCAGCAACTCGGACAGGGGAAATTCACCCCTCCACTTT. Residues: CASNSDRGNSPLHF.

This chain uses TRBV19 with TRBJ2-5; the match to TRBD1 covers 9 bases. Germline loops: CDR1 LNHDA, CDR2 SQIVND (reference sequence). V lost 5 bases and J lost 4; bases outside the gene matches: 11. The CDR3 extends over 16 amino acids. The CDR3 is CASSLLGQGLGETQYF. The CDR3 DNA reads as TGTGCCAGTAGTTTATTGGGACAGGGCTTAGGAGAGACCCAGTACTTC.

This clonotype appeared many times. The chain's CDR3 is CASSGNRGDGYTF. DNA for the CDR3: TGCGCCAGCAGTGGCAACAGGGGAGATGGCTACACCTTC. This chain joins TRBV10-1 and TRBJ1-2, with 7 bases identical to TRBD1. Germline V CDR1 and CDR2: WNHNN, SYGVQD (reference sequence). The CDR3 length is 13 residues. J was trimmed by 6 bases and V by 4 bases; bases with no gene match: 5.

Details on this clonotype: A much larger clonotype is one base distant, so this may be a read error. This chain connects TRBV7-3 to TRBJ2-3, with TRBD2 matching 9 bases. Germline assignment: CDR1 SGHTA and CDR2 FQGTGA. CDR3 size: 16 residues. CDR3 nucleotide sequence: TGTGCCAGCAGCCGGAGGGCTAGCGGGATCACAGATACGAAGTATTTT. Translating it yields CASSRRASGITDTKYF.

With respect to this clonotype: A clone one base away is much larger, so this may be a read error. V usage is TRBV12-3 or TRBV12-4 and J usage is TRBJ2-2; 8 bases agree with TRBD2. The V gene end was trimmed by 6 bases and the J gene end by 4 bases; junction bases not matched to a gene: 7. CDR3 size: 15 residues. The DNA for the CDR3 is TGTGCCAGCAGAGCAAGCGGGGGCGGCACCGGGGAGCTGTTTTTT. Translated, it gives CASRASGGGTGELFF.

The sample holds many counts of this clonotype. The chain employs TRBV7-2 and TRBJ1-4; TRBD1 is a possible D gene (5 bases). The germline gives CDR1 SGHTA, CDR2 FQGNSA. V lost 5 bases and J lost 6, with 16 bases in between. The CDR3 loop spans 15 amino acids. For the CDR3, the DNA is TGTGCCAGCAGCGGCCGGGACGGAATACATGAAAAACTGTTTTTT. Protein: CASSGRDGIHEKLFF.